The 23 T cell receptor beta chains below come from one sample, sequenced in a study of T cell responses to AZD1222 COVID-19 vaccine. Clones were sequenced by immunoSEQ multiplex PCR, and TCRdb holds only the in-frame ones, with some missing. The table includes more than 80,000 clones, approximately 85% detected once. The sequenced sample was peripheral blood, obtained 28 days after the second AZD1222 dose. The origin of the receptors is an adult who received the AZD1222 COVID-19 vaccine.

The chain joins TRBV15 to TRBJ1-5; D gene ambiguous. The V and J ends lost 3 bases and 0 bases respectively, with 6 bases between them. This CDR3 has 14 amino acids. Germline CDR1 reads LNHNV; CDR2 reads YYDKDF (reference sequence). The CDR3 protein is CATSRDYSNQPQHF. The CDR3, as DNA: TGTGCCACCAGCAGGGACTATAGCAATCAGCCCCAGCATTTT.

The chain links TRBV20-1 to TRBJ2-5, with no clear D. In germline, CDR1 is DFQATT, CDR2 SNEGSKA (reference sequence). This CDR3 contains 11 residues. V was clipped by 6 bases and J by 3 bases, with 8 bases between them. The CDR3 DNA follows: TGCAGTGCGCCTACGAAAGAGACCCAGTACTTC. The encoded protein is CSAPTKETQYF.

This chain connects TRBV19 to TRBJ1-3; D gene unclear. Germline-derived CDR1 and CDR2 are LNHDA and SQIVND (reference sequence). The V end lost 5 bases, the J end lost 4 bases, and 9 bases lay between the germline ends. The CDR3 contains 13 residues. The chain's CDR3 is CASSAEVGNTIYF. In DNA, the CDR3 is TGTGCCAGTAGTGCAGAGGTGGGAAACACCATATATTTT.

This clone was detected a few times. V and J are TRBV5-1 and TRBJ1-6; D is undetermined. Germline V CDR1 and CDR2: SGHRS, YFSETQ. The V and J ends lost 3 bases and 5 bases respectively, with 18 bases between them. This CDR3 contains 17 residues. The CDR3 sequence is CASSSEEGSFNNSPLHF. The CDR3 DNA reads as TGCGCCAGCAGCTCGGAGGAGGGCAGCTTCAATAATTCACCCCTCCACTTT.

This chain links TRBV28 with TRBJ1-6, with D possibly TRBD1 on 6 matching bases. This CDR3 comprises 14 residues. Germline CDR1 and CDR2: MDHEN and SYDVKM. Trimming left V 9 bases short and J 7 bases short, with 16 bases between. As DNA, the CDR3 is TGTGCCAGTCGAATTGACAGGCCCAATTCACCCCTCCACTTT. It translates to CASRIDRPNSPLHF.

The V and J genes are TRBV24-1 and TRBJ2-1; D remains ambiguous. Germline CDR1 reads KGHDR; CDR2 reads SFDVKD. V was shortened by 0 bases and J by 4 bases, with 6 bases between the two germline ends. The CDR3 has 14 residues. The CDR3 nucleotides are TGTGCCACCAGTGATTTGAGGGATTACAATGAGCAGTTCTTC. Protein product: CATSDLRDYNEQFF.

This chain connects TRBV5-1 to TRBJ2-5; maybe TRBD1 (7 bases). Per the germline V gene, CDR1 is SGHRS and CDR2 is YFSETQ. This CDR3 has 14 residues. V was pared by 0 bases and J by 2 bases, with 8 bases between. The CDR3 sequence: CASSLAGGQETQYF. The CDR3 region has the DNA TGCGCCAGCAGCTTGGCAGGGGGGCAAGAGACCCAGTACTTC.

The rearrangement uses TRBV10-3 and TRBJ1-4; weak D call: TRBD1 (6 bases). Germline assignment: CDR1 ENHRY and CDR2 SYGVKD. The CDR3 contains 18 residues. Trimming took off 10 bases at V and 0 bases at J, with 24 bases between the two ends. CDR3 coding DNA: TGTGCCACCTCAGGACAGATAATTAATCCCACAACTAATGAAAAACTGTTTTTT. It yields the protein CATSGQIINPTTNEKLFF.

V usage is TRBV29-1 and J usage is TRBJ1-1; tentative D call: TRBD1 (6 bases). Germline values: CDR1 SQVTM, CDR2 ANQGSEA. The germline V and J ends were trimmed by 7 bases and 1 base, with 13 bases remaining between them. The CDR3 runs to 13 residues. CDR3 protein: CSARTQGNTEAFF. CDR3 in DNA: TGCAGCGCCCGGACACAGGGGAACACTGAAGCTTTCTTT.

V is TRBV5-1 and J is TRBJ1-2; D is ambiguous. Trimming left V 2 bases short and J 2 bases short, with 13 bases between. CDR1 and CDR2 (germline): SGHRS, YFSETQ. The CDR3 runs to 15 residues. In DNA, the CDR3 is TGCGCCAGCAGCTTTAGCGGGATGGGGAACTATGGCTACACCTTC. The encoded protein is CASSFSGMGNYGYTF.

To note about this clone: The junction does not match germline at one end; this may be a read error. The same CDR3 can be traced to other DNA sequences in this sample. The genes are TRBV7-2 and TRBJ1-2; 8 bases align to TRBD1. The length of the CDR3 is 14 residues. Germline CDR1 SGHTA, CDR2 FQGNSA. CDR3 DNA: TGTGCCAGCAGCCTCGACAGGGGTAACTATGGCTACACCTTT. Its translation: CASSLDRGNYGYTF.

V and J are TRBV2 and TRBJ2-2; TRBD2 matches at 7 bases. The CDR3 extends over 14 amino acids. Germline CDR1 is SNHLY and CDR2 is FYNNEI. With 7 bases clipped from V and 6 bases from J, the junction kept 8 bases outside the gene matches. The CDR3, as DNA: TGTGCCAGCATGTTGGCGGGAGTGGCCGGGGAGCTGTTTTTT. It translates to CASMLAGVAGELFF.

The rearrangement links TRBV7-9 to TRBJ1-2; D is perhaps TRBD1 (5 bases). The CDR3 runs to 13 residues. Germline V gene lookup returns CDR1 SEHNR and CDR2 FQNEAQ (reference sequence). The V and J ends lost 5 bases and 6 bases respectively, with 13 bases between them. The CDR3 bases are TGTGCCAGCAGCCACGGGGCAGGGAATGGCTACACCTTC. Translated, it gives CASSHGAGNGYTF.

The V and J genes are TRBV7-8 and TRBJ1-1; D gene uncertain. This CDR3 contains 14 residues. Looked up from germline, CDR1 is SGHVS and CDR2 is FQNEAQ. Trimming removed 5 bases from V and 4 bases from J, with 14 bases in between. The CDR3: CASSPINWGTEAFF. The DNA for the CDR3 is TGTGCCAGCAGCCCCATTAATTGGGGCACTGAAGCTTTCTTT.

The J gene is TRBJ2-1, the V gene TRBV7-9, with 7 positions matching TRBD2. The CDR3 spans 15 residues. CDR1 is SEHNR and CDR2 is FQNEAQ in the germline V gene (reference sequence). V shed 5 bases, J shed 7 bases, and the junction held 11 bases outside the gene matches. The CDR3 region has the DNA TGTGCCAGCAGCGGGGGGGAAGCCCTAAAGAATGAGCAGTTCTTC. Protein product: CASSGGEALKNEQFF.

V usage is TRBV7-8 and J usage is TRBJ1-1, with TRBD1 identical over 9 bases. Germline trimming cut 4 bases from V and 5 bases from J; bases unmatched to any gene: 5. This CDR3 contains 14 residues. Germline V lookup: CDR1 SGHVS, CDR2 FQNEAQ. CDR3 loop: CASSYNRGQTEAFF. The CDR3 DNA sequence: TGTGCCAGCAGCTACAACAGGGGGCAGACTGAAGCTTTCTTT.

The CDR3 protein is CASSAQGGLDGETQYF. As DNA, the CDR3 is TGTGCCAGCAGTGCACAGGGAGGGCTTGATGGAGAGACCCAGTACTTC. V gene TRBV6-1 combines with J gene TRBJ2-5; D perhaps matches TRBD2 (7 bases). V was pared by 4 bases and J by 4 bases, with 19 bases between. The CDR3 is 16 amino acids. Germline lookup yields CDR1 MNHNS and CDR2 SASEGT.

This clone was seen only a few times. The V and J genes are TRBV30 and TRBJ1-1; possible D gene TRBD1, 5 bases. The CDR3 contains 14 residues. Trimming left V 4 bases short and J 0 bases short, with 12 bases between. CDR1 and CDR2 from the germline V gene are GTSNPN and SVGIG (reference sequence). CDR3 DNA: TGTGCCTGGACCCGGGGCGTTATGAACACTGAAGCTTTCTTT. It is translated as CAWTRGVMNTEAFF. Full variable domain (rest looked up from reference TRBV30 and TRBJ1-1): SQTIHQWPATLVQPVGSPLSLECTVEGTSNPNLYWYRQAAGRGLQLLFYSVGIGQISSEVPQNLSASRPQDRQFILSSKKLLLSDSGFYLCAWTRGVMNTEAFFGQGTRLTVV.

This chain links TRBV28 with TRBJ1-5; maybe TRBD1 (5 bases). Germline-derived CDR1 and CDR2 are MDHEN and SYDVKM. CDR3 size: 16 residues. The V end was cut by 3 bases, the J end by 0 bases, with 12 bases between. CDR3 protein: CASSLWGKVSNQPQHF. Here the CDR3 DNA reads TGTGCCAGCAGTTTGTGGGGCAAGGTTAGCAATCAGCCCCAGCATTTT.

The J gene is TRBJ2-7, the V gene TRBV2; maybe TRBD2 (7 bases). The CDR3 consists of 14 residues. V was pared by 8 bases and J by 0 bases, with 14 bases between. Per germline, CDR1 SNHLY and CDR2 FYNNEI. The CDR3 protein is CASAGRGSSYEQYV. The DNA of the CDR3 is TGTGCCAGCGCGGGGAGGGGGAGCTCCTACGAGCAGTACGTC.

This clone was seen a few times. The V and J genes are TRBV7-6 and TRBJ1-3; D unclear. V was clipped by 1 base and J by 0 bases, with 7 bases between them. The CDR3 is made up of 15 amino acids. Germline V gene data show CDR1 as SGHVS and CDR2 as FNYEAQ. The CDR3 DNA follows: TGTGCCAGCAGCTTAGGGCACAGCTCTGGAAACACCATATATTTT. It encodes CASSLGHSSGNTIYF.

The chain combines TRBV6-5 with TRBJ2-5; D not resolved. CDR3 length equals 11 residues. CDR1 is MNHEY, CDR2 SVGAGI, per germline. V gave up 7 bases and J gave up 5 bases, with 8 bases separating them. This CDR3 is CASTRTETQYF. The CDR3 nucleotides are TGTGCCAGCACCCGGACCGAGACCCAGTACTTC.

There are a few counts of this clone. This chain joins TRBV29-1 and TRBJ2-7, with TRBD1 identical over 9 bases. The CDR3 consists of 14 residues. Trimming took 5 bases from V and 0 from J; bases not matched to a gene: 5. The germline V gene has CDR1 SQVTM and CDR2 ANQGSEA. CDR3 loop: CSVMTGGSSYEQYF. As DNA, the CDR3 is TGCAGCGTTATGACAGGGGGGAGCTCCTACGAGCAGTACTTC.